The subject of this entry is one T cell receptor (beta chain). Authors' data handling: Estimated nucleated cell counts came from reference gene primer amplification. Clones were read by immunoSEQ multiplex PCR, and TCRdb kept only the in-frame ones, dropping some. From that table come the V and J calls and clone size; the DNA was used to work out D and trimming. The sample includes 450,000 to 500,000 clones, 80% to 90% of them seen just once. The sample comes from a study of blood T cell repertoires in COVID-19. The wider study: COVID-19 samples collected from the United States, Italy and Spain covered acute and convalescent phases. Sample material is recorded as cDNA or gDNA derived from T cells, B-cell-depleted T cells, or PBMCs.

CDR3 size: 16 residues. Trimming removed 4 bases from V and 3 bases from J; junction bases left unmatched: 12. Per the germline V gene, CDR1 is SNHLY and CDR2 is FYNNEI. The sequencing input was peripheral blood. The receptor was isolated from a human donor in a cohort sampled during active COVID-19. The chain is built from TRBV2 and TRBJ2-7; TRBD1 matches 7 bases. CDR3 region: CASSALGYRGSYEQYF. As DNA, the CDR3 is TGTGCCAGCAGTGCCTTAGGATACAGGGGCAGCTACGAGCAGTACTTC.